The clone carrying this T cell receptor beta chain was recorded many times. What it binds is unknown. UMIs were added to TCR cDNA along with a universal primer site when it was made by 5'RACE template switching. TCRdb ran MiXCR on the 5' RACE reads and lists one entry per CDR3 protein. The repertoire holds some 320,000 distinct CDR3 sequences, with approximately 4% as singletons. This sample is part of a study of T cells after yellow fever vaccination. Per the germline V gene, CDR1 is SGHRS and CDR2 is YFSETQ. The V gene end was trimmed by 3 bases and the J gene end by 5 bases; junction bases not matched to a gene: 5. This CDR3 has 14 residues. Study-level points and caveats: Subsequent to the booster, the majority of primary-vaccination clones reappeared (roughly 95% CD4, 88% CD8).

The TCR sequence derives from a man aged 18 to 29 who received the YFV17D yellow fever vaccine. The chain recombines TRBV5-1 with TRBJ1-2; 9 bases are a match to TRBD1. The sequencing here drew on PBMCs, taken 5 days after the yellow fever booster vaccination. The CDR3 spells CASSYRGRAYGYTF. For the CDR3, the DNA is TGCGCCAGCAGCTACAGGGGGCGAGCATATGGCTACACCTTC.